This note documents a single TCR beta chain sequence. This sample stems from a study of control samples from healthy donors and cancer patients. Sequencing was performed with immunoSEQ multiplex PCR; in TCRdb, only in-frame clones are kept and a portion is missing. The sample includes 150,000 or so clones, about 94% of them seen just once. Germline CDR1 and CDR2: MNHEY and SVGAGI. Losses at the gene ends were 6 bases for V and 5 bases for J; bases not matched to a gene: 8. This CDR3 contains 15 residues. The rearrangement links TRBV6-5 to TRBJ2-1; 9 bases fit TRBD2. Sequenced sample: PBMCs. The TCR was taken from a man aged 55 to 70 with colorectal cancer. The CDR3 nucleotides are TGTGCCAGCAGGGAGTTAGCGGGGGTAAACAATGAGCAGTTCTTC. It specifies CASRELAGVNNEQFF.